The 32 T cell receptor beta chains below were found in one sample sequenced in a study of graft-versus-host responses after intestinal transplantation. These receptors lack a known antigen. Only in-frame clones appear in the TCRdb table, and some are missing; sequencing was by immunoSEQ multiplex PCR. There are under 150,000 clones in the sample; approximately 95% occur only once, and around 3% lies in the top ten. The sample in question was unstimulated CD8+ T cells sorted from spleen or lymph node cells, obtained before intestinal transplant. The receptors shown here come from a human donor who received an intestinal transplant.

The chain is built from TRBV15 and TRBJ1-5; D possibly corresponds to TRBD1 (5 bases). V dropped 0 bases and J dropped 0 bases, with 6 bases sitting between them. Germline-derived CDR1 and CDR2 are LNHNV and YYDKDF (reference sequence). The CDR3 has 15 residues. DNA for the CDR3: TGTGCCACCAGCAGAGAGGGGGGTAGCAATCAGCCCCAGCATTTT. Its translation: CATSREGGSNQPQHF. Full variable domain (remainder filled in from reference TRBV15 and TRBJ1-5): DAMVIQNPRYQVTQFGKPVTLSCSQTLNHNVMYWYQQKSSQAPKLLFHYYDKDFNNEADTPDNFQSRRPNTSFCFLDIRSPGLGDTAMYLCATSREGGSNQPQHFGDGTRLSIL.

The chain has TRBV6-5 and TRBJ1-6; D is undetermined. Trimming removed 6 bases from V and 5 bases from J, with 5 bases in between. CDR1 is MNHEY, CDR2 SVGAGI, per germline. The CDR3 contains 12 residues. The CDR3 loop is CASSFNNSPLHF. The CDR3 nucleotides are TGTGCCAGCAGCTTCAATAATTCACCCCTCCACTTT.

The chain links TRBV27 to TRBJ1-1; weak D call: TRBD1 (6 bases). From germline, CDR1 is MNHEY and CDR2 SMNVEV (reference sequence). Trimming shortened V by 5 bases and J by 0 bases, and 13 bases separated the two germline ends. The CDR3 runs to 15 residues. The DNA for the CDR3 is TGTGCCAGCAGTCCCACCGGGACAATGAACACTGAAGCTTTCTTT. Amino acids: CASSPTGTMNTEAFF.

The CDR3 loop reads CASSFGQNQPQHF. CDR3 sequence (DNA): TGTGCCAGCAGTTTCGGCCAAAATCAGCCCCAGCATTTT. The V call is TRBV28, the J call TRBJ1-5; D unclear. Per the germline V gene, CDR1 is MDHEN and CDR2 is SYDVKM. There are 13 residues in the CDR3. Trimming pared 3 bases from V and 4 bases from J, leaving 7 bases between. The variable domain in full, completed from reference TRBV28 and TRBJ1-5, reads DVKVTQSSRYLVKRTGEKVFLECVQDMDHENMFWYRQDPGLGLRLIYFSYDVKMKEKGDIPEGYSVSREKKERFSLILESASTNQTSMYLCASSFGQNQPQHFGDGTRLSIL.

The CDR3 spells CASSFATSGETQYF. CDR3 coding DNA: TGTGCCAGCAGTTTTGCCACCTCGGGGGAGACCCAGTACTTC. The chain recombines TRBV28 with TRBJ2-5; D is possibly TRBD2 (5 bases). The length of the CDR3 is 14 residues. CDR1 is MDHEN, CDR2 SYDVKM, per germline. V dropped 3 bases and J dropped 5 bases, with 13 bases sitting between them. Based on the CDR3 plus reference TRBV28 and TRBJ2-5, the full variable domain is DVKVTQSSRYLVKRTGEKVFLECVQDMDHENMFWYRQDPGLGLRLIYFSYDVKMKEKGDIPEGYSVSREKKERFSLILESASTNQTSMYLCASSFATSGETQYFGPGTRLLVL.

The V call is TRBV28, the J call TRBJ2-1; TRBD2 is a possible D gene (5 bases). The CDR3 is 16 amino acids. The ends were cut back, 7 bases at V and 5 bases at J, with 21 bases in the middle. Germline CDR1 and CDR2: MDHEN and SYDVKM. CDR3 DNA sequence: TGTGCCAGCATCCCCGGAGGTCTAGCCGCTGACAATGAGCAGTTCTTC. It translates to CASIPGGLAADNEQFF.

The CDR3 loop reads CASSEWEWTLSYTF. The CDR3 DNA reads TGTGCCAGCAGTGAGTGGGAATGGACGCTGAGCTACACCTTC. The chain couples TRBV6-1 to TRBJ1-2; D uncertain. With 3 bases removed from V and 9 bases from J, the gap between germline ends came to 17 bases. The CDR3 loop spans 14 amino acids. The germline CDR1 and CDR2 sequences are MNHNS and SASEGT.

The chain joins TRBV6-5 to TRBJ1-6; D is ambiguous. This CDR3 comprises 12 residues. Trimming stripped 7 bases from V and 14 bases from J, with 15 bases between. Germline CDR1 is MNHEY and CDR2 is SVGAGI. CDR3: CASIPRAPSLHF. CDR3 nucleotides: TGTGCCAGCATCCCTCGCGCCCCGTCCCTCCACTTT.

The rearrangement links TRBV27 to TRBJ2-1; the D is unclear. The germline gives CDR1 MNHEY, CDR2 SMNVEV (reference sequence). V lost 8 bases, J lost 0 bases, and 8 bases lay in between. The CDR3 spans 13 residues. CDR3 DNA sequence: TGTGCCAGCCTTTCGAGCTCCTACAATGAGCAGTTCTTC. Amino acid sequence: CASLSSSYNEQFF.

The chain joins TRBV4-2 to TRBJ2-3; 8 bases agree with TRBD2. This CDR3 comprises 14 residues. The V and J ends lost 4 bases and 2 bases, in that order; junction bases with no gene match: 2. Germline V gene sequence: CDR1 LGHNA, CDR2 YNFKEQ. The CDR3 here is CASSPGLATDTQYF. CDR3 bases: TGTGCCAGCAGCCCAGGACTAGCCACAGATACGCAGTATTTT.

This rearrangement joins TRBV6-5 to TRBJ2-7; no firm D call. The CDR3 covers 13 residues. The V end was cut by 2 bases, the J end by 2 bases, with 7 bases between. Germline V gene sequence: CDR1 MNHEY, CDR2 SVGAGI. CDR3 coding DNA: TGTGCCAGCAGTTACGGGCTAGCCTACGAGCAGTACTTC. Encoded protein: CASSYGLAYEQYF.

The V and J genes are TRBV19 and TRBJ2-3; D unclear. This CDR3 region has 15 residues. Germline V CDR1 and CDR2: LNHDA, SQIVND (reference sequence). The V end lost 0 bases, the J end lost 0 bases, and 7 bases lay between the germline ends. The CDR3 DNA reads as TGTGCCAGTAGTATAGAGGACGGAAGCACAGATACGCAGTATTTT. This sequence encodes CASSIEDGSTDTQYF.

This clone was seen only once. The chain is built from TRBV6-6 and TRBJ2-7, with TRBD2 identical over 9 bases. The CDR3 length is 16 residues. Germline V gives CDR1 MNHNY, CDR2 SVGAGI (reference sequence). Losses at the gene ends were 6 bases for V and 3 bases for J; bases not matched to a gene: 12. Here the CDR3 DNA reads TGTGCCAGCAGAAGACTAGCGGAAGAGATAGACTACGAGCAGTACTTC. It encodes CASRRLAEEIDYEQYF.

In this sample, this clone turned up once. The same CDR3 is also encoded by other DNA sequences in this sample. The rearrangement joins TRBV15 to TRBJ1-2; D ambiguous. The V gene lost 0 bases and the J gene lost 8 bases, with 16 bases spanning the gap. The CDR3 is 15 residues long. Germline V gene data show CDR1 as LNHNV and CDR2 as YYDKDF (reference sequence). CDR3 residues: CATSRDRPDQEGYTF. The CDR3 region has the DNA TGTGCCACCAGCAGAGACCGACCTGATCAAGAAGGCTACACCTTC.

This chain links TRBV9 with TRBJ2-2; 8 bases fit TRBD1. Germline CDR1 reads SGDLS; CDR2 reads YYNGEE. The CDR3 loop spans 15 amino acids. The V segment lost 0 bases and the J segment 4 bases; nucleotides outside the gene matches: 2. In DNA form, the CDR3 reads TGTGCCAGCAGCGTAGGGACAGGGAGCACCGGGGAGCTGTTTTTT. It specifies CASSVGTGSTGELFF.

Details on this clone: A read error may produce the germline difference seen at one junction end. The chain recombines TRBV6-5 with TRBJ2-2; possible D gene TRBD2, 5 bases. The CDR3 totals 13 residues. Germline V gene data show CDR1 as MNHEY and CDR2 as SVGAGI. The CDR3 spells CASSYSGSGEPFF. The CDR3 nucleotides are TGTGCCAGCAGTTACTCAGGGTCCGGGGAGCCGTTTTTT.

The V call is TRBV18, the J call TRBJ1-3, with D unresolved. V dropped 2 bases and J dropped 11 bases, with 10 bases sitting between them. CDR1 is KGHSH, CDR2 LQKENI, per germline. There are 12 residues in the CDR3. The CDR3 protein is CASSPEEFAIYF. The CDR3 region has the DNA TGTGCCAGCTCACCAGAGGAATTCGCCATATATTTT.

The V gene is TRBV7-3, the J gene TRBJ1-1; D perhaps matches TRBD1 (6 bases). V was pared by 5 bases and J by 1 base, with 8 bases between. The CDR3 is 13 residues long. Germline CDR1 and CDR2: SGHTA and FQGTGA. The CDR3 bases are TGTGCCAGCAGCCCAGGGGCGAACACTGAAGCTTTCTTT. Its translation is CASSPGANTEAFF. Based on the CDR3 plus reference TRBV7-3 and TRBJ1-1, the full variable domain is GAGVSQTPSNKVTEKGKYVELRCDPISGHTALYWYRQSLGQGPEFLIYFQGTGAADDSGLPNDRFFAVRPEGSVSTLKIQRTERGDSAVYLCASSPGANTEAFFGQGTRLTVV.

V usage is TRBV19 and J usage is TRBJ1-2; 9 bases are shared with TRBD1. Germline lookup yields CDR1 LNHDA and CDR2 SQIVND (reference sequence). The CDR3 has 14 amino acids. V was clipped by 6 bases and J by 3 bases; unmatched bases: 5. The CDR3 sequence is CASRHRGRDYGYTF. The CDR3 bases are TGTGCCAGTAGGCACAGGGGGCGAGACTATGGCTACACCTTC. The full variable domain, rest sourced from reference TRBV19 and TRBJ1-2, is DGGITQSPKYLFRKEGQNVTLSCEQNLNHDAMYWYRQDPGQGLRLIYYSQIVNDFQKGDIAEGYSVSREKKESFPLTVTSAQKNPTAFYLCASRHRGRDYGYTFGSGTRLTVV.

The rearrangement uses TRBV6-5 and TRBJ2-1; the match to TRBD2 covers 13 bases. CDR3 length equals 16 residues. The V segment lost 2 bases and the J segment 6 bases; nucleotides outside the gene matches: 4. Per the germline V gene, CDR1 is MNHEY and CDR2 is SVGAGI. The DNA of the CDR3 is TGTGCCAGCAGTTACCGGGGACTAGCGGGACCCAATGAGCAGTTCTTC. It encodes CASSYRGLAGPNEQFF.

V and J are TRBV30 and TRBJ2-3; D is unclear. CDR3 length: 11 amino acids. Germline lookup yields CDR1 GTSNPN and CDR2 SVGIG (reference sequence). The germline V and J ends were trimmed by 4 bases and 7 bases, with 9 bases remaining between them. The CDR3 sequence is CAWTSAYTQYF. The DNA for the CDR3 is TGTGCCTGGACCTCCGCGTATACGCAGTATTTT.

The V gene is TRBV7-2, the J gene TRBJ2-3; D may match TRBD1 or TRBD2 (6 bases each). Deletions cut 2 bases from V and 0 bases from J, with 18 bases between. CDR1 SGHTA and CDR2 FQGNSA come from the germline V gene. This CDR3 region has 18 residues. The CDR3 reads CASSLSRGNRVSTDTQYF. The CDR3 DNA is TGTGCCAGCAGCTTAAGTCGGGGGAACAGGGTAAGCACAGATACGCAGTATTTT.

The J gene is TRBJ1-6, the V gene TRBV27; D is undetermined. From germline, CDR1 is MNHEY and CDR2 SMNVEV (reference sequence). V dropped 5 bases and J dropped 6 bases, with 5 bases sitting between them. The CDR3 is made up of 12 amino acids. In nucleotides, the CDR3 is TGTGCCAGCAGTGGTGGTAATTCACCCCTCCACTTT. Translating it yields CASSGGNSPLHF.

CDR3 in DNA: TGTGCCAGCAGCTCGGGACAGGCTCACGAGCAGTACTTC. This gives the protein CASSSGQAHEQYF. The J gene is TRBJ2-7, the V gene TRBV13; 8 positions match TRBD1. This CDR3 spans 13 amino acids. V lost 4 bases to trimming and J lost 5 bases; unmatched junction nucleotides: 4. Germline CDR1 is PRHDT and CDR2 is FYEKMQ (reference sequence).

J is TRBJ2-5 and V is TRBV9; D remains unclear. Trimming cost V 2 bases and J 3 bases, with 11 bases left between them. The CDR3 is made up of 14 amino acids. Germline CDR1 and CDR2: SGDLS and YYNGEE. In nucleotides, the CDR3 is TGTGCCAGCAGCGTTCAACAGTTCGAAGAGACCCAGTACTTC. Its translation is CASSVQQFEETQYF.

The rearrangement links TRBV21-1 to TRBJ1-5. TRBV21-1 is marked as a pseudogene. The CDR3 sequence is 12 residues long. The CDR3 region has the DNA TGTGCCAGCAGCAAAGTTAGAGGGCCCCAGCATTTT. Encoded protein: CASSKVRGPQHF.

The V and J genes are TRBV6-5 and TRBJ1-1, with 9 nucleotides matching TRBD1. The CDR3 spans 12 residues. V gave up 8 bases and J gave up 4 bases; unmatched junction bases: 2. Germline assignment: CDR1 MNHEY and CDR2 SVGAGI. The CDR3 DNA sequence: TGTGCCAGCCAGGGACAGGGCACTGAAGCTTTCTTT. Its protein product is CASQGQGTEAFF.

The V gene is TRBV7-9, the J gene TRBJ2-5, with 7 bases aligning to TRBD2. This CDR3 spans 15 amino acids. CDR1 is SEHNR and CDR2 is FQNEAQ in the germline V gene (reference sequence). With V trimmed by 5 bases and J by 0 bases, 6 bases remained unmatched. The CDR3 spells CASSPRRGDQETQYF. Here the CDR3 DNA reads TGTGCCAGCAGCCCGCGCCGGGGGGACCAAGAGACCCAGTACTTC.

This rearrangement joins TRBV11-1 to TRBJ1-1; D gene unclear. Trimming stripped 1 base from V and 0 bases from J, with 6 bases between. The CDR3 runs 14 residues. Germline loops: CDR1 SGHAT, CDR2 FQDESV (reference sequence). The CDR3 protein is CASSLGQMNTEAFF. The CDR3 coding sequence is TGTGCCAGCAGCTTAGGGCAGATGAACACTGAAGCTTTCTTT.

The genes are TRBV28 and TRBJ2-1; 8 bases map to TRBD2. Germline lookup yields CDR1 MDHEN and CDR2 SYDVKM. Trimming cost V 5 bases and J 8 bases; bases outside gene matches: 8. The CDR3 is 14 residues long. The CDR3 bases are TGTGCCAGCAGTCGTAGCGGGATGGGGTATGAGCAGTTCTTC. Translation gives CASSRSGMGYEQFF. Based on the CDR3 plus reference TRBV28 and TRBJ2-1, the full variable domain is DVKVTQSSRYLVKRTGEKVFLECVQDMDHENMFWYRQDPGLGLRLIYFSYDVKMKEKGDIPEGYSVSREKKERFSLILESASTNQTSMYLCASSRSGMGYEQFFGPGTRLTVL.

The chain has TRBV6-1 and TRBJ2-7; the D gene could be TRBD1 or TRBD2 (5 bases each). V lost 6 bases to trimming and J lost 3 bases, with 12 bases between them. CDR1 and CDR2 (germline): MNHNS, SASEGT. The CDR3 runs to 13 residues. CDR3 nucleotides: TGTGCCAGCAGCTCGGGACGGATCTACGAGCAGTACTTC. This sequence encodes CASSSGRIYEQYF.

This clone has just one count. Here the CDR3 reads CASRHGQGPLNEQFF. CDR3 nucleotide sequence: TGTGCCAGCAGACACGGACAGGGCCCCTTGAATGAGCAGTTCTTC. This rearrangement joins TRBV7-9 to TRBJ2-1; 8 nucleotides line up with TRBD1. V was pared by 6 bases and J by 7 bases, with 11 bases of the junction left unmatched. CDR1 is SEHNR, CDR2 FQNEAQ, per germline (reference sequence). The CDR3 is 15 amino acids.